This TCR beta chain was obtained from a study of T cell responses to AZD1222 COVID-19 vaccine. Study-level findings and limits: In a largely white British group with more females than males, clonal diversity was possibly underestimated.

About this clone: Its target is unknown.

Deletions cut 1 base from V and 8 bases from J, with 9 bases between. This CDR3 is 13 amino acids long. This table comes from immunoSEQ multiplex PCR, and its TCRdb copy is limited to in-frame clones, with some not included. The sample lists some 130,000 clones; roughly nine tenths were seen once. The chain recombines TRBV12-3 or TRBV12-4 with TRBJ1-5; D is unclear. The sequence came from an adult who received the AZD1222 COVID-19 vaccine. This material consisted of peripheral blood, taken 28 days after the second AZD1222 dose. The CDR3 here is CASSLELGKPQHF. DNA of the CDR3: TGTGCCAGCAGTTTAGAGCTGGGGAAGCCCCAGCATTTT.